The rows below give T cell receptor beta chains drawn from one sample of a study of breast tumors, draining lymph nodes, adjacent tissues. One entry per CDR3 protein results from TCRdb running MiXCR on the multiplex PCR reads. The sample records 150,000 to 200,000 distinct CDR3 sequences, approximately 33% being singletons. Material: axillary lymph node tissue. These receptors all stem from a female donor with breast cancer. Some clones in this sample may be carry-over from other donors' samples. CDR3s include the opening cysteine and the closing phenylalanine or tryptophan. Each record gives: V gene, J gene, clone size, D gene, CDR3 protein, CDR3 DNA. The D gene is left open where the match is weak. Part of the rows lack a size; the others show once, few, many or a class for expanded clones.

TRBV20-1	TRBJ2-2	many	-	CSAPGRGDTGELFF	TGCAGTGCCCCGGGCAGGGGAGACACCGGGGAGCTGTTTTTT
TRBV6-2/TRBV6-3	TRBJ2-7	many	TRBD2	CASRTGTSGTYEQYF	TGTGCCAGCAGAACTGGGACTAGCGGGACATACGAGCAGTACTTC
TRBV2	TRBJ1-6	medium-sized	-	CASSDRGNSPLHF	TGTGCCAGCAGTGACAGGGGAAATTCACCCCTCCACTTT
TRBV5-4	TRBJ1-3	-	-	CASSLRGTGGSGNTIYF	TGTGCCAGCAGCTTGCGTGGCACGGGGGGCTCTGGAAACACCATATATTTT
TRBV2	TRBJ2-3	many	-	CASSESDTQYF	TGTGCCAGCAGTGAATCAGATACGCAGTATTTT
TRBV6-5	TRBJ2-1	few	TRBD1	CASRRQGVNEQFF	TGTGCCAGCAGACGACAGGGAGTGAATGAGCAGTTCTTC
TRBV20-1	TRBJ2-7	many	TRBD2	CSARPGLAGVNEQYF	TGCAGTGCTAGACCGGGACTAGCGGGAGTCAACGAGCAGTACTTC
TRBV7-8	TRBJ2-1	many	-	CASSLIAVSNNEQFF	TGTGCCAGCAGCTTGATCGCGGTATCGAACAATGAGCAGTTCTTC
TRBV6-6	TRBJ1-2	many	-	CASSHSTSSYGYTF	TGTGCCAGCAGTCACTCGACAAGCAGCTATGGCTACACCTTC
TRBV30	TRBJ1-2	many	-	CASRSNYGYTF	TGTGCCTCCCGAAGTAACTATGGCTACACCTTC
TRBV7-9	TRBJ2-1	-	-	CASHGGKRYNEQFF	TGTGCCAGCCATGGGGGGAAAAGGTACAATGAGCAGTTCTTC
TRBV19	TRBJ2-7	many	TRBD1	CASSSDRGSYEQYF	TGTGCCAGTAGTTCAGACAGGGGATCCTACGAGCAGTACTTC
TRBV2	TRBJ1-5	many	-	CASSEAWGNNQPQHF	TGTGCCAGCAGTGAAGCGTGGGGGAACAATCAGCCCCAGCATTTT
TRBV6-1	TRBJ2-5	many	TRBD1	CASSGNRGFGETQYF	TGTGCCAGCAGTGGCAACAGGGGTTTTGGGGAGACCCAGTACTTC
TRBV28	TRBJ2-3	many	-	CAMRLSGTDTQYF	TGTGCCATGCGACTATCAGGCACAGATACGCAGTATTTT
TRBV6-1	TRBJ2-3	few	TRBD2	CASRPLAGGGLDTQYF	TGTGCCAGCAGGCCTCTAGCGGGGGGCGGGTTAGATACGCAGTATTTT
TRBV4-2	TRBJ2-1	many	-	CASSQEIVATDNEQFF	TGTGCCAGCAGCCAAGAAATTGTTGCTACTGACAATGAGCAGTTCTTC
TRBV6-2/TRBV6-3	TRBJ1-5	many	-	CASSYSNMNQPQHF	TGTGCCAGCAGTTACTCTAATATGAATCAGCCCCAGCATTTT
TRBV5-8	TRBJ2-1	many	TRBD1	CASSTGTARYNEQFF	TGTGCCAGCAGTACCGGGACAGCCCGATACAATGAGCAGTTCTTC
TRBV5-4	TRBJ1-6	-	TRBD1	CASKPGGASYNSPLHF	TGTGCCAGCAAGCCAGGGGGGGCATCCTATAATTCACCCCTCCACTTT
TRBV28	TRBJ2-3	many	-	CASSLWTDTQYF	TGTGCCAGCAGTCTTTGGACAGATACGCAGTATTTT
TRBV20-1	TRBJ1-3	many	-	CSARGRRPNTIYF	TGCAGTGCTAGAGGACGGAGGCCAAACACCATATATTTT
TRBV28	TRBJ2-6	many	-	CASREEGANVLTF	TGTGCCAGCAGGGAGGAAGGGGCCAACGTCCTGACTTTC
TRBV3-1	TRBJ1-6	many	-	CASSLRSYNSPLHF	TGTGCCAGCAGCCTTCGATCCTATAATTCACCCCTCCACTTT
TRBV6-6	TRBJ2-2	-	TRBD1	CASRPTGDTGELFF	TGTGCCAGCAGGCCTACAGGGGACACCGGGGAGCTGTTTTTT
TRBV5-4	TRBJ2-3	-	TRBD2	CASSTGTSGASDTQYF	TGTGCCAGCAGTACCGGGACTAGCGGGGCCTCAGATACGCAGTATTTT
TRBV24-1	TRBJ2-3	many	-	CATSERTGTDTQYF	TGTGCCACCAGTGAAAGGACAGGCACAGATACGCAGTATTTT
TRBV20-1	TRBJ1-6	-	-	CSATGPPQPQQNSPLHF	TGCAGTGCCACAGGGCCGCCTCAGCCCCAGCAGAATTCACCCCTCCACTTT